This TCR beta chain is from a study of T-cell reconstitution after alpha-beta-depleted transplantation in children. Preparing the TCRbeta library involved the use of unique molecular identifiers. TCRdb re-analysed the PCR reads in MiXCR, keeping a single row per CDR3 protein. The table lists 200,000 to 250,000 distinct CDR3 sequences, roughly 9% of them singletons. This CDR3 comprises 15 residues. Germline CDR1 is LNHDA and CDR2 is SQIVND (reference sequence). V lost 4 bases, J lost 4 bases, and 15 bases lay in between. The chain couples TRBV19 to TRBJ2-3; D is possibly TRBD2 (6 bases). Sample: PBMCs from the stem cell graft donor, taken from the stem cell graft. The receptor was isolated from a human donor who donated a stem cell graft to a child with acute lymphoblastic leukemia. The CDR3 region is CASSTLTSPPDTQYF. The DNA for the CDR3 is TGTGCCAGTAGTACCCTGACTAGTCCGCCAGATACGCAGTATTTT.